A selection of T cell receptor beta chains follows, all from one sample in a study of T cell changes during pregnancy in multiple sclerosis. The protocol was immunoSEQ multiplex PCR, while the TCRdb copy is restricted to in-frame clones and leaves out a portion. The sample consists of about 27,000 clones, almost 90% of them appearing once. This specimen consisted of CD8+ T cells from peripheral blood mononuclear cells, obtained in the second trimester of pregnancy. Receptors originate from a female donor with multiple sclerosis, enrolled in a pregnancy study. Both conserved end residues are trimmed from each CDR3. D genes are given only for firm matches.

TRBV5-6 . ASSLGTVPYEQY
TRBV19 TRBD1 ASSGIGRDSYGYT
TRBV6-5 TRBD1 ASQGALYTEAF
TRBV9 TRBD2 ASSPPGAGVINEQF
TRBV7-9 . ASSLVADGRAF
TRBV5-4 . ASSLYPGHSYEQY
TRBV2 . ASSTTVPNYGYT
TRBV19 . ASSIRQGYTGELF
TRBV5-4 TRBD2 ASSFRGGATDTQY
TRBV9 TRBD2 ASSAMTSGGGNNEQF
TRBV10-3 TRBD2 AIRPGLAGDEQY
TRBV10-3 . AISESGPRHYGYT
TRBV6-4 . ASSGGGLTDTQY
TRBV21-1 . ASSKRAGGCTEAF
TRBV6-6 TRBD1 ATGGDSTIYEKLF
TRBV27 TRBD1 ASSPGTGGWGANGYT
TRBV6-4 . ASSESVEDTEAF
TRBV2 TRBD2 ASSWYLAGGKDEQY
TRBV6-5 . ASSYGGANAEAF
TRBV27 . ASSLYGQIPNTGELF
TRBV9 TRBD2 ASSSLPGTSGDEQF
TRBV19 . ASADRRGNQPQH
TRBV11-2 . ASSLLPGANTGELF
TRBV2 . ASKAGAGSSYEQY
TRBV2 TRBD2 ASSAPALAGYQETQY
TRBV6-5 . ASSARGLYNEQF
TRBV18 TRBD1 ASSPGTGTASMGYT
TRBV27 TRBD2 ASSFGGVLGEQY
TRBV7-9 . ASSLGERNQPQH
TRBV4-1 . ASRPTASNYGYT
TRBV28 . ASSLLGNTGELF
TRBV7-2 . ASSLTIGGSRGEQY
TRBV27 TRBD1 ASSPRTGVNEQY
TRBV4-3 TRBD1 ASSQDWDSLNSPLH
TRBV6-1 TRBD1 ASRPTGVDGYT